This T cell receptor (beta chain) was sequenced in a study of shared clonotypes between healthy human individuals (dated by TCRdb to 2018 to 2020). For context, the study as a whole: The cohort included three men and a couple of women between 18 and 49 years of age. For each donor, CD4 naive and CD4 memory were each run on three plates, CD8 naive on two plates, and CD8 memory on one plate. To estimate repertoire size and how much clonotype sharing occurs between individuals, the study deeply sequenced the blood TCR repertoires of roughly 5 healthy adults. Libraries were prepared and TCR repertoires were sequenced by different laboratories using diverse techniques, in order to increase sequencing depth and limit assay-specific biases. Leukapheresis yielded between about 0.94 and 9 billion PBMCs per donor.

V gives up 2 bases and J gives up 2 bases, and the segment between their germline ends measures 13 bases. The germline V gene specifies MNHNS as CDR1 and SASEGT as CDR2. The CDR3 starts with the cysteine, ends with the phenylalanine, and has 16 residues. The kept DNA is CDR3 alone, 48 bases in frame from the first base. Donors were healthy HIV-negative adults with no recently reported acute infections or vaccinations. Every donor was a Caucasian adult residing in Nashville, Tennessee, USA. Magnetic negative selection was used to enrich CD4+ T cells, after which naive cells were positively selected on CD45RA and the negative fraction became the memory subset. Blood was collected by leukapheresis, and PBMCs were isolated by Ficoll-Histopaque density gradient centrifugation and then cryopreserved in liquid nitrogen vapor phase. Analytical flow cytometry was used to check the purity and quantity of each magnetically sorted T cell population. Genomic DNA was isolated from each sorted fraction and quantified by UV absorbance on a Nanodrop 2000c.

TCR CDR3 regions were amplified from genomic DNA by multiplex PCR using the deep immunoSEQ assay. For each cell subset, the extracted genomic DNA was distributed evenly across all wells of several immunoSEQ 96-well plates, and each plate served as one replicate. For sorted subsets, each replicate PCR was loaded with about 200 ng genomic DNA, equivalent to 30,000 or so T cell genomes. The purified libraries were quantified using a Qubit 3.0 fluorometer, sized with a Bioanalyzer 2100, and then quantified again using the KAPA Library Quantification kit. A separate single-read 150-cycle Illumina NextSeq 550 flow cell was used to sequence each immunoSEQ 96-well plate. In the original analysis: The immunoSEQ output contained only junctional sequences without quality scores, so filtering could not match that applied to full-length reads. Sequences were annotated with PyIR, a Python wrapper for IgBLAST v1.9, and V/J genes and CDR3 were assigned using IMGT germline references. Any read was removed if the V/J assignment was weak (E-value above 1e-6), the CDR3 was missing, or the read contained stop codons, out-of-frame junctions, or ambiguous translated residues. V3J clonotypes were defined as sequences sharing an identical inferred V gene, J gene, and CDR3 amino acid sequence. The percentage overlap between two repertoires was calculated by dividing the number of shared unique clonotypes by the size of the smaller repertoire. Repertoire richness was assessed with RTK rarefaction, the Chao1 estimator, and Recon v2.1 estimates of unobserved clonotypes. Generation probabilities for all TCRbeta clonotypes obtained by the gDNA method from a handful of donors were computed using OLGA. Drawn from immuneACCESS, this table holds only the in-frame rearrangements with V and J called that TCRdb kept. Clones are partly lost; checked studies trace under half to an unresolved V gene and leave the rest unexplained. V, J and clone size derive from that table, while D and trimming were established from the DNA sequence. The table for this sample lists approximately 2,300,000 clones; 85% to 95% of them were counted only once. Roughly 0.34% of the sample goes to the ten largest clones.

Worth noting for this clone: Its antigen is currently not known. Base qualities were left out, and no much larger clone turns up one base away.

On the study overall, not on this receptor specifically: The genetic and exposure-history diversity represented was limited by the small number of donors. Larger estimated clonotype richness was generally found for naive subsets than for memory subsets. Higher generation probabilities were observed for clonotypes shared by all four sorted-subset donors than for non-shared clonotypes. Sharing across four donors was observed for about 5% of naive CD4, less than 4% of naive CD8, 2.3% of memory CD4, and roughly 0.4% of memory CD8 clonotypes. Pairwise subsampling led to the expectation that sequencing depth would affect the degree of clonotype sharing among donors. Even with the large sequencing depth, rarefaction of the sorted-subset datasets indicated that sequencing was incomplete. Only blood was sampled, and tissue TCR repertoires likely differ from those in blood.

This TCR was recovered from a young man in good health. Some clones in this sample may be carry-over from other donors' samples. The rearranged segments are TRBV6-1 and TRBJ1-3; TRBD1 might be the D gene, on 5 matching bases. Specimen: naive CD4+ T cells from PBMCs. The cell subset or site label, as the study defines it: CD45RA+ positively selected. The CDR3 region has the sequence CASSEPGQFTGNTIYF. The DNA sequence follows: TGTGCCAGCAGTGAACCCGGACAATTTACTGGAAACACCATATATTTT.